This T cell receptor beta chain is from a study of T cell responses to AZD1222 COVID-19 vaccine. Turning to this clone: Its antigen is currently unknown.

Only in-frame clones appear in the TCRdb table, and some are missing; sequencing was by immunoSEQ multiplex PCR. This table holds some 110,000 clones, approximately 93% found once. The study, taken as a whole, reports: Scientists sampled the repertoires only once the peak T cell response had passed. Reports indicate that nearly half of spike-specific TCRs are directed at unmutated variant regions. Clonal diversity was possibly underestimated; the donors were predominantly white British and more often female. Spike was spanned by vaccine-associated CD4 TCRs, with dominance at 160-218 and 743-854.

Germline-derived CDR1 and CDR2 are SGHAT and FQNNGV. This CDR3 spans 14 amino acids. V was pared by 2 bases and J by 0 bases, with 7 bases between. V and J are TRBV11-2 and TRBJ1-2, with D hard to call. The origin of this receptor is an adult in good health. The material was peripheral blood, obtained on day 0 of AZD1222 vaccination. CDR3 DNA: TGTGCCAGCAGCTTAATTTCGGCTAACTATGGCTACACCTTC. Its translation is CASSLISANYGYTF.